One sample yielded the 2 T cell receptor beta chains listed below, sequenced in a study of STAT5B mutations in CD4+ large granular lymphocyte leukemia. Assay used: immunoSEQ multiplex PCR; TCRdb lists only in-frame clones, some missing. The data contain under 40,000 clones, about 71% of them singletons. Sequencing was done on a sample of CD4+ T cells from blood buffy coats. These TCRs come from a human donor in good health.

The chain employs TRBV19 and TRBJ1-1; perhaps TRBD1 as D (6 bases). The V end lost 5 bases, the J end lost 11 bases, and 15 bases lay between the germline ends. Germline assignment: CDR1 LNHDA and CDR2 SQIVND (reference sequence). CDR3 size: 12 residues. The CDR3 coding sequence is TGTGCCAGTAGTCAACAGGGCGGAGGGGCTTTCTTT. Its translation: CASSQQGGGAFF.

This chain joins TRBV30 and TRBJ1-5; D ambiguous. Germline CDR1 reads GTSNPN; CDR2 reads SVGIG (reference sequence). The V gene lost 0 bases and the J gene lost 2 bases, with 11 bases spanning the gap. This CDR3 contains 15 residues. DNA of the CDR3: TGTGCCTGGAGTGTGGCAGCAACTCGCAATCAGCCCCAGCATTTT. Translation gives CAWSVAATRNQPQHF.